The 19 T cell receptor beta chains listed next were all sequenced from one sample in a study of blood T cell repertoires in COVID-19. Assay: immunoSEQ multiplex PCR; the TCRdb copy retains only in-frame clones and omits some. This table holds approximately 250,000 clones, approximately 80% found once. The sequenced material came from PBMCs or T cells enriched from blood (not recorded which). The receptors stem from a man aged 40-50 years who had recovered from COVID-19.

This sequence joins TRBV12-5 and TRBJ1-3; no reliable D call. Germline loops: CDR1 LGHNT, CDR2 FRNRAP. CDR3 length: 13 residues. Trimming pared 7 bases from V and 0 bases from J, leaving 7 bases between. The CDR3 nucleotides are TGTGCTAGTGCTAGGAGCTCTGGAAACACCATATATTTT. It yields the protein CASARSSGNTIYF.

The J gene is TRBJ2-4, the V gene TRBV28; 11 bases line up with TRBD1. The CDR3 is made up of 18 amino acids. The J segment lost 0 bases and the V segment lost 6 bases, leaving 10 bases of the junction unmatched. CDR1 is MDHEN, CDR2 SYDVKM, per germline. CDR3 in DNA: TGTGCCAGCAGACTCCATGGACAGGGGGCCACAGCCAAAAACATTCAGTACTTC. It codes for CASRLHGQGATAKNIQYF.

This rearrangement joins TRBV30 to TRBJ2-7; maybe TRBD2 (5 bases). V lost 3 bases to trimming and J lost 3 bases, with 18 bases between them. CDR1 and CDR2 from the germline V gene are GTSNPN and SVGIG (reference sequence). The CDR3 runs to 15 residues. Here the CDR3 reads CAWSWTGNLLYEQYF. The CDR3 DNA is TGTGCCTGGAGCTGGACGGGAAACCTCCTCTACGAGCAGTACTTC.

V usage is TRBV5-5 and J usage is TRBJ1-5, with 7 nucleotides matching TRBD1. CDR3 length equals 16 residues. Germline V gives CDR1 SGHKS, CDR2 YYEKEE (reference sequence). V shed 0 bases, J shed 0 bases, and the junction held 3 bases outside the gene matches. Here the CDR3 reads CASSLDRGYSNQPQHF. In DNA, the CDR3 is TGTGCCAGCAGCTTGGACAGGGGTTATAGCAATCAGCCCCAGCATTTT.

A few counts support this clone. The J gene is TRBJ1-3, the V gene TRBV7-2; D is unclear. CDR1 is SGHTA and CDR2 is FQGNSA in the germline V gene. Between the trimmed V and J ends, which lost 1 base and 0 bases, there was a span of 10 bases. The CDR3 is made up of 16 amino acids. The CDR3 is CASSLGRATSGNTIYF. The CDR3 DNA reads TGTGCCAGCAGCTTAGGGAGAGCGACCTCTGGAAACACCATATATTTT.

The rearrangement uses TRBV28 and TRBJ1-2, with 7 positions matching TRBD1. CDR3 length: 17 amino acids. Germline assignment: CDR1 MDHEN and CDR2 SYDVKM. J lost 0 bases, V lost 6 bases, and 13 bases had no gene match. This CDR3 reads CASSQPLQGRANYGYTF. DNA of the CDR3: TGTGCCAGCAGCCAGCCTCTACAGGGGAGAGCTAACTATGGCTACACCTTC.

The CDR3 loop is CASSSDGLAGVKTQYF. The CDR3 DNA follows: TGTGCCAGCAGCTCTGATGGACTAGCGGGGGTGAAGACCCAGTACTTC. The genes are TRBV5-4 and TRBJ2-5, with 13 nucleotides matching TRBD2. V gave up 3 bases and J gave up 6 bases; unmatched junction bases: 8. From germline, CDR1 is SGHNT and CDR2 YYREEE (reference sequence). The CDR3 sequence is 16 residues long.

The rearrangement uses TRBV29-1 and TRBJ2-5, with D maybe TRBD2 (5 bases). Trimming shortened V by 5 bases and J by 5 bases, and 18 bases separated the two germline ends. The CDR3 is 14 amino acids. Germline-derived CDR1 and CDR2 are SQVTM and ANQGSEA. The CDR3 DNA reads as TGCAGCGTTATAGAAACGGCGGGCGCCGAGACCCAGTACTTC. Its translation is CSVIETAGAETQYF.

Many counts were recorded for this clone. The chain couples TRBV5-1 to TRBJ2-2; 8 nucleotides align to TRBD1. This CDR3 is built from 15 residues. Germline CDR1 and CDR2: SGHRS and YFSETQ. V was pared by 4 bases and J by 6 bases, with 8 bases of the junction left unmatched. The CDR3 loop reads CASSEQGERAGELFF. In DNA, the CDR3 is TGCGCCAGCAGCGAACAGGGGGAGAGGGCCGGGGAGCTGTTTTTT.

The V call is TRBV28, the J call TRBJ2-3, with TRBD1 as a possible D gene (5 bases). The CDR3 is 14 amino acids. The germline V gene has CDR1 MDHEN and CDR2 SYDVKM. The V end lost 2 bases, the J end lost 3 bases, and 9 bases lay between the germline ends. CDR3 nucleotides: TGTGCCAGCAGTTTAGCAGGGCGAACAGATACGCAGTATTTT. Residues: CASSLAGRTDTQYF.

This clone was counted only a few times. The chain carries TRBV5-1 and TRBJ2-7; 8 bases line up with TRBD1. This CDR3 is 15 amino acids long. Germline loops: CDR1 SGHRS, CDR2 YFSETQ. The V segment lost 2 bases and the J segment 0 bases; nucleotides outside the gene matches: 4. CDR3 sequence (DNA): TGCGCCAGCAGCTTAGGACAGGGCCCCTCCTACGAGCAGTACTTC. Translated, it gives CASSLGQGPSYEQYF.

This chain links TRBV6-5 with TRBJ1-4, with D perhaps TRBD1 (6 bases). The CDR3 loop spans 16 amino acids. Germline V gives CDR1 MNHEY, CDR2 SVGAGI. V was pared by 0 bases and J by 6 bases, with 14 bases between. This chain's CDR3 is CASSYSSGGRDEKLFF. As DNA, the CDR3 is TGTGCCAGCAGTTACTCGTCGGGGGGCCGAGATGAAAAACTGTTTTTT.

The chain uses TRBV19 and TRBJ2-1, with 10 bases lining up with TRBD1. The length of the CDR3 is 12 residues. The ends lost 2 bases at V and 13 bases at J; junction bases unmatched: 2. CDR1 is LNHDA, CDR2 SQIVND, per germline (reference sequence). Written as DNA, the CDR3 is TGTGCCAGTAGTATATCGACAGGGGGCCAGTTCTTC. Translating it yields CASSISTGGQFF.

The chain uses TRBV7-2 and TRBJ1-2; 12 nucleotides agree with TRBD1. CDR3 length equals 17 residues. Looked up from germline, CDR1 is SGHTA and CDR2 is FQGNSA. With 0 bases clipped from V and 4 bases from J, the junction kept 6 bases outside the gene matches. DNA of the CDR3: TGTGCCAGCAGCTTAGCACCGGGGGGACAGGGGGCCTATGGCTACACCTTC. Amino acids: CASSLAPGGQGAYGYTF.

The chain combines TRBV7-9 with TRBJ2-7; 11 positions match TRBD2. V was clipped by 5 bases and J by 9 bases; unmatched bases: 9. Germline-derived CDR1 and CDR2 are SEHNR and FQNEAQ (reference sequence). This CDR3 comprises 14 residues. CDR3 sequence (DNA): TGTGCCAGCAGCCGTAGCGGGAGGGCCGGGACGCAGTACTTC. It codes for CASSRSGRAGTQYF.

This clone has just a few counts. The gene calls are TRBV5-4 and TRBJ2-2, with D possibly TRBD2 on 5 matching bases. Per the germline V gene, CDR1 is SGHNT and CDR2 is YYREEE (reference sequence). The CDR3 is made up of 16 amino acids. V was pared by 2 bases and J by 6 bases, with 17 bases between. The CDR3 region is CASSFLATTSSGELFF. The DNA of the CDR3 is TGTGCCAGCAGCTTTTTAGCGACTACCTCGTCCGGGGAGCTGTTTTTT.

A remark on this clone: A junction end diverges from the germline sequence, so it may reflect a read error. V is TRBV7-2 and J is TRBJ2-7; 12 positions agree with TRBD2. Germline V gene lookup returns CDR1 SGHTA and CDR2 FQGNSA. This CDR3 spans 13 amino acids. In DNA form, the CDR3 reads TGTGCCAGCAGTTTAGGACTAGCGGGGAGGGAGTACTTC. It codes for CASSLGLAGREYF. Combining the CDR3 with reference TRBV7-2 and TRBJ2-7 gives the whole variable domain GAGVSQSPSNKVTEKGKDVELRCDPISGHTALYWYRQSLGQGLEFLIYFQGNSAPDKSGLPSDRFSAERTGGSVSTLTIQRTQQEDSAVYLCASSLGLAGREYFGPGTRLTVT.

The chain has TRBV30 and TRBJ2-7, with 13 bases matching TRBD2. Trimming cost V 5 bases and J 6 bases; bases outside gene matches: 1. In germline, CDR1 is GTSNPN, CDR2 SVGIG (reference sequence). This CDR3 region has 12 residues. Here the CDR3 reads CAWGTSGTEQYF. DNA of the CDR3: TGTGCCTGGGGGACTAGCGGGACCGAGCAGTACTTC. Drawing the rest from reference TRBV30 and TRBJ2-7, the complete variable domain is SQTIHQWPATLVQPVGSPLSLECTVEGTSNPNLYWYRQAAGRGLQLLFYSVGIGQISSEVPQNLSASRPQDRQFILSSKKLLLSDSGFYLCAWGTSGTEQYFGPGTRLTVT.

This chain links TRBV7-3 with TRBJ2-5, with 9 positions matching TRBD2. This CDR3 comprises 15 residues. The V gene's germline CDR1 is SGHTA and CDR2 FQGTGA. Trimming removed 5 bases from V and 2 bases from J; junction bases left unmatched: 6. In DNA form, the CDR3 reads TGTGCCAGCAGCGGCGCGGGGGGGCCTCAAGAGACCCAGTACTTC. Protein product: CASSGAGGPQETQYF.